These 9 T cell receptor beta chains were all obtained from the same sample, sequenced in a study of blood T cell repertoires in COVID-19. The repertoire was sequenced with immunoSEQ multiplex PCR; TCRdb's copy has only in-frame clones and lacks some. The table includes about half a million clones, 70% to 90% detected once. Sequenced material: PBMCs or T cells enriched from blood (not recorded which). These receptors were obtained from a woman aged 60-70 years who had recovered from COVID-19.

Only one count was recorded for this clone. This chain connects TRBV23-1 to TRBJ2-2; 9 bases are a match to TRBD1. TRBV23-1 is noted as an ORF with a role that remains uncertain. Losses at the gene ends were 8 bases for V and 6 bases for J; bases not matched to a gene: 10. CDR3 size: 15 residues. For the CDR3, the DNA is TGCGCCAGCTTACAGGGGGCCAGGAAGGCCGGGGAGCTGTTTTTT. Its translation: CASLQGARKAGELFF.

The V gene is TRBV5-4, the J gene TRBJ1-3; maybe TRBD1 (6 bases). With 4 bases removed from V and 0 bases from J, the gap between germline ends came to 11 bases. Germline V gene sequence: CDR1 SGHNT, CDR2 YYREEE (reference sequence). This CDR3 contains 15 residues. CDR3 DNA: TGTGCCAGCAGCCGGGACATCTCCTCTGGAAACACCATATATTTT. It yields the protein CASSRDISSGNTIYF.

The chain employs TRBV5-6 and TRBJ2-4, with 10 positions matching TRBD1. From germline, CDR1 is SGHDT and CDR2 YYEEEE. CDR3 length: 13 amino acids. V trimming: 4 bases; J trimming: 12 bases; junction bases outside the gene matches: 7. The CDR3 region is CASSVSGTGAQYF. In DNA form, the CDR3 reads TGTGCCAGCAGCGTCTCCGGGACAGGGGCTCAGTACTTC.

This chain connects TRBV2 to TRBJ1-1; 10 bases align to TRBD1. This CDR3 has 16 residues. V lost 0 bases to trimming and J lost 10 bases; unmatched junction nucleotides: 11. The germline gives CDR1 SNHLY, CDR2 FYNNEI. The chain's CDR3 is CASSEARGTGVLRAFF. The CDR3 DNA is TGTGCCAGCAGTGAAGCGCGGGGGACAGGGGTGTTAAGAGCTTTCTTT.

This clone showed up just once. This sequence joins TRBV10-3 and TRBJ1-6, with a weak D call TRBD1 (6 bases). The CDR3 length is 14 residues. Per germline, CDR1 ENHRY and CDR2 SYGVKD. Trimming took 7 bases from V and 10 from J, leaving 17 bases between them. In DNA form, the CDR3 reads TGTGCCATCACGGATCAGGGGCAGAGGTCACCCCTCCACTTT. Protein sequence: CAITDQGQRSPLHF.

This clone was detected once. The V and J genes are TRBV28 and TRBJ2-7, with TRBD2 as a possible D gene (5 bases). CDR3 size: 15 residues. Per the germline V gene, CDR1 is MDHEN and CDR2 is SYDVKM. The germline V and J ends were trimmed by 8 bases and 0 bases, with 17 bases remaining between them. CDR3 sequence: CASGWTATSSYEQYF. CDR3 bases: TGTGCCAGCGGATGGACTGCCACGAGCTCCTACGAGCAGTACTTC.

The V gene is TRBV2, the J gene TRBJ2-3, with 15 bases fitting TRBD2. Trimming removed 6 bases from V and 6 bases from J; junction bases left unmatched: 4. The CDR3 loop spans 15 amino acids. The V gene's germline CDR1 is SNHLY and CDR2 FYNNEI. CDR3 in amino acids: CASRGTSGGRDTQYF. In nucleotides, the CDR3 is TGTGCCAGCAGGGGGACTAGCGGGGGGCGCGATACGCAGTATTTT.

The chain has TRBV4-2 and TRBJ1-6; D gene uncertain. The CDR3 is 13 residues long. V was cut by 1 base and J by 13 bases, with 11 bases left in between. Looked up from germline, CDR1 is LGHNA and CDR2 is YNFKEQ. The CDR3 sequence: CASSQVESSPLHF. CDR3 bases: TGTGCCAGCAGCCAAGTCGAGTCATCGCCCCTCCACTTT.

This chain uses TRBV5-1 with TRBJ2-1; 7 bases fit TRBD1. The V gene end was trimmed by 0 bases and the J gene end by 5 bases; junction bases not matched to a gene: 2. The germline V gene encodes CDR1 SGHRS and CDR2 YFSETQ. The CDR3 runs to 14 residues. Written as DNA, the CDR3 is TGCGCCAGCAGCTTGGTGACAGGGAACAATGAGCAGTTCTTC. This codes for CASSLVTGNNEQFF.